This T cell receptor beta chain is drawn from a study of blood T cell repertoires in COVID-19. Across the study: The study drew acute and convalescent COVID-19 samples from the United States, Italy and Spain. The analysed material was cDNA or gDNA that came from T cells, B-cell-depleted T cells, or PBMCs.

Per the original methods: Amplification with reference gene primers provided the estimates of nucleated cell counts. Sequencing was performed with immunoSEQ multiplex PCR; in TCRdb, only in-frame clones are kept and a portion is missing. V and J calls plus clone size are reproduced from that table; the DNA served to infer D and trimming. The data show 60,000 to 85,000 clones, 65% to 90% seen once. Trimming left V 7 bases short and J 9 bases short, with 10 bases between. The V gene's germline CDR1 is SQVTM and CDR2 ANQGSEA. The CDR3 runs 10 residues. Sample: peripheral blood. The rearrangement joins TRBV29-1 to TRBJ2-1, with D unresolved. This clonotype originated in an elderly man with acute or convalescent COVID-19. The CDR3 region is CSDVGGEQFF. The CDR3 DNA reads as TGCAGCGACGTCGGCGGTGAGCAGTTCTTC.